The 26 T cell receptor beta chains in this list originate from one sample, sequenced in a study of cytomegalovirus exposure and HLA in healthy donors. The study ran its PCR with 60 Vbeta and 13 Jbeta primers. Assay used: immunoSEQ multiplex PCR; TCRdb lists only in-frame clones, some missing. Of 200,000 to 250,000 clones listed, about 75% are singletons. The sample consisted of PBMCs. These receptors originate from a woman aged 25 to 39 in good health and CMV-seronegative.

A remark on this clone: One end of the junction fails to match germline, which may point to a read error. The CDR3 protein is CASSLGRRGTDTQYF. The CDR3 DNA reads as TGTGCTAGCAGCTTAGGGCGCAGGGGCACAGATACGCAGTATTTT. V is TRBV7-7 and J is TRBJ2-3; tentatively, D is TRBD1 (5 bases). From germline, CDR1 is SSHAT and CDR2 FNYEAQ (reference sequence). This CDR3 spans 15 amino acids.

The CDR3 region is CASSLGGQGWETQYF. The CDR3 coding sequence is TGTGCCAGCAGCTTAGGTGGACAGGGCTGGGAGACCCAGTACTTC. The chain has TRBV11-2 and TRBJ2-5, with 8 bases lining up with TRBD1. V lost 1 base to trimming and J lost 5 bases; unmatched junction nucleotides: 6. This CDR3 has 15 amino acids. CDR1 SGHAT and CDR2 FQNNGV come from the germline V gene.

The rearrangement uses TRBV6-5 and TRBJ1-1; maybe TRBD1 (5 bases). The CDR3 has 14 residues. Between the trimmed V and J ends, which lost 6 bases and 5 bases, there was a span of 16 bases. Germline lookup yields CDR1 MNHEY and CDR2 SVGAGI. The CDR3 sequence: CASREQVGRTEAFF. CDR3 DNA sequence: TGTGCCAGCAGAGAACAGGTCGGAAGGACTGAAGCTTTCTTT.

The chain joins TRBV7-9 to TRBJ1-2, with TRBD1 matching 8 bases. V lost 10 bases to trimming and J lost 4 bases; unmatched junction nucleotides: 8. CDR1 is SEHNR, CDR2 FQNEAQ, per germline (reference sequence). This CDR3 region has 13 residues. The CDR3 DNA reads TGTGCCATCACTCCGGGACAGGTCTATGGCTACACCTTC. Amino acids: CAITPGQVYGYTF.

The chain links TRBV13 to TRBJ2-3; 11 bases are a match to TRBD2. Unmatched junction bases numbered 4, after V lost 5 bases and J lost 0 bases. Germline values: CDR1 PRHDT, CDR2 FYEKMQ (reference sequence). The CDR3 has 16 amino acids. Written as DNA, the CDR3 is TGTGCCAGCAGCCTACGGACTAGCGGGAGCACAGATACGCAGTATTTT. Translated: CASSLRTSGSTDTQYF.

The rearrangement joins TRBV6-1 to TRBJ2-3; 8 nucleotides align to TRBD2. With V trimmed by 5 bases and J by 5 bases, 9 bases remained unmatched. Germline CDR1 MNHNS, CDR2 SASEGT. CDR3 length equals 15 residues. The CDR3 nucleotides read TGTGCCAGCAGTAATCGCCCGGGAGGGTTAGATACGCAGTATTTT. Translating it yields CASSNRPGGLDTQYF.

This clone showed up just once. One junction end does not reproduce the germline sequence, and a read error may be involved. Additional DNA sequences in this sample encode the identical CDR3. The CDR3 sequence: CASSLRSTGSYGYTF. DNA for the CDR3: TGTGCCAGCAGCCTACGATCGACAGGGAGCTATGGCTACACATTC. V is TRBV5-6 and J is TRBJ1-2; TRBD1 matches at 7 bases. Germline V lookup: CDR1 SGHDT, CDR2 YYEEEE. The CDR3 spans 15 residues.

The chain joins TRBV11-2 to TRBJ1-1; no clear D gene. V was clipped by 5 bases and J by 0 bases, with 7 bases between them. Germline loops: CDR1 SGHAT, CDR2 FQNNGV. There are 13 residues in the CDR3. The CDR3 bases are TGTGCCAGCAGCCCCAGTATGAACACTGAAGCTTTCTTT. Its protein is CASSPSMNTEAFF.

This clone has a single count. The chain carries TRBV4-1 and TRBJ2-5, with a possible D match to TRBD2 (6 bases). The J call may be incorrect, as the DNA end agrees better with TRBJ2-7. Germline V gene sequence: CDR1 MGHRA, CDR2 YSYEKL. This CDR3 has 15 residues. CDR3 amino acids: CASSLPRRGFDEQYF. In nucleotides, the CDR3 is TGCGCCAGCAGCCTCCCACGGCGGGGTTTCGACGAGCAGTACTTC.

The chain couples TRBV18 to TRBJ2-1, with TRBD2 identical over 11 bases. The germline CDR1 and CDR2 sequences are KGHSH and LQKENI. V dropped 3 bases and J dropped 7; count of bases not matched to a gene: 8. CDR3 length equals 16 residues. This CDR3 reads CASSPSGVAGGNEQFF. The DNA of the CDR3 is TGTGCCAGCTCACCTAGTGGAGTAGCGGGGGGGAATGAGCAGTTCTTC. The entire variable domain, with the rest obtained from reference TRBV18 and TRBJ2-1, is as follows: NAGVMQNPRHLVRRRGQEARLRCSPMKGHSHVYWYRQLPEEGLKFMVYLQKENIIDESGMPKERFSAEFPKEGPSILRIQQVVRGDSAAYFCASSPSGVAGGNEQFFGPGTRLTVL.

Comment on this clone: Without the conserved terminal phenylalanine or tryptophan, this CDR3 likely stems from a read error. It is unclear where the CDR3 begins or ends on the DNA, so no DNA is shown, and the CDR3 is as TCRdb lists it. The rearrangement uses TRBV7-5 and TRBJ1-2. TRBV7-5 is recorded as a pseudogene. The CDR3 is 13 amino acids in total, end residues counted. The CDR3 here is CARSLETQGGALV.

In DNA, the CDR3 is TGTGCCAGTAGTATTTCACGGGAGCCTTACAATGAGCAGTTCTTC. Its protein product is CASSISREPYNEQFF. The J gene is TRBJ2-1, the V gene TRBV19; a possible D gene is TRBD2 (6 bases). CDR3 size: 15 residues. The V gene's germline CDR1 is LNHDA and CDR2 SQIVND (reference sequence). Trimming took off 3 bases at V and 4 bases at J, with 13 bases between the two ends.

The CDR3 region is CASSLTSSGELFF. In DNA form, the CDR3 reads TGCGCCAGCAGTCTTACTAGTTCCGGGGAGCTGTTTTTT. The chain is built from TRBV10-1 and TRBJ2-2; possible D gene TRBD2, 5 bases. From germline, CDR1 is WNHNN and CDR2 SYGVQD (reference sequence). CDR3 length: 13 amino acids. V lost 5 bases and J 6 bases, leaving 10 bases between the germline ends.

This clone was detected only a few times. V is TRBV6-5 and J is TRBJ2-7, with 8 positions matching TRBD1. This CDR3 comprises 14 residues. J lost 2 bases, V lost 7 bases, and 7 bases had no gene match. CDR1 is MNHEY, CDR2 SVGAGI, per germline. The CDR3 DNA is TGTGCCAGCAAGGCGGACAGGGCCACCTACGAGCAGTACTTC. It is translated as CASKADRATYEQYF.

The chain couples TRBV19 to TRBJ1-1, with TRBD1 identical over 7 bases. CDR1 is LNHDA, CDR2 SQIVND, per germline (reference sequence). The CDR3 runs to 15 residues. Trimming cost V 1 base and J 5 bases; bases outside gene matches: 7. This CDR3 reads CASSIATGVGTEAFF. CDR3 in DNA: TGTGCCAGTAGTATAGCCACAGGGGTGGGGACTGAAGCTTTCTTT.

The rearrangement uses TRBV6-1 and TRBJ1-5; D unclear. Germline V CDR1 and CDR2: MNHNS, SASEGT. Trimming removed 3 bases from V and 3 bases from J, with 6 bases in between. The length of the CDR3 is 13 residues. CDR3 sequence reads: CASSDFSNQPQHF. The CDR3 bases are TGTGCCAGCAGTGACTTTTCCAATCAGCCCCAGCATTTT.

The chain combines TRBV5-1 with TRBJ2-1; TRBD2 is a possible D gene (7 bases). The CDR3 is 17 amino acids. Germline-derived CDR1 and CDR2 are SGHRS and YFSETQ. V lost 0 bases and J lost 4, with 17 bases in between. CDR3: CASSLEGGADIYNEQFF. CDR3 DNA sequence: TGCGCCAGCAGCTTGGAGGGGGGGGCCGATATATACAATGAGCAGTTCTTC.

This rearrangement joins TRBV5-6 to TRBJ1-4; D possibly corresponds to TRBD1 (5 bases). V shed 4 bases and J shed 2 bases, with 15 bases lying between them. The CDR3 spans 16 residues. Germline V gene lookup returns CDR1 SGHDT and CDR2 YYEEEE. The CDR3: CASSPSPGLTNEKLFF. CDR3 coding DNA: TGTGCCAGCAGCCCTTCCCCGGGACTGACTAATGAAAAACTGTTTTTT. The full variable domain, completed using reference TRBV5-6 and TRBJ1-4, is DAGVTQSPTHLIKTRGQQVTLRCSPKSGHDTVSWYQQALGQGPQFIFQYYEEEERQRGNFPDRFSGHQFPNYSSELNVNALLLGDSALYLCASSPSPGLTNEKLFFGSGTQLSVL.

The chain is built from TRBV5-4 and TRBJ2-1; TRBD2 aligns across 7 bases. The germline gives CDR1 SGHNT, CDR2 YYREEE (reference sequence). J gave up 7 bases and V 5 bases, and 9 bases lay outside the gene matches. CDR3 length equals 14 residues. The CDR3 loop is CASSCHPGGNEQFF. The CDR3 DNA follows: TGTGCCAGCAGTTGTCATCCGGGAGGAAATGAGCAGTTCTTC.

This clone was counted a few times. The genes are TRBV29-1 and TRBJ1-1; perhaps TRBD1 as D (6 bases). CDR3 length equals 13 residues. Germline CDR1 is SQVTM and CDR2 is ANQGSEA. Trimming cost V 2 bases and J 5 bases, with 12 bases left between them. The CDR3 region is CSVERGAETEAFF. The CDR3 region has the DNA TGCAGCGTTGAACGGGGGGCTGAAACTGAAGCTTTCTTT. Filled out from reference TRBV29-1 and TRBJ1-1, the complete variable domain reads SAVISQKPSRDICQRGTSLTIQCQVDSQVTMMFWYRQQPGQSLTLIATANQGSEATYESGFVIDKFPISRPNLTFSTLTVSNMSPEDSSIYLCSVERGAETEAFFGQGTRLTVV.

The rearrangement joins TRBV5-1 to TRBJ1-1; maybe TRBD1 (6 bases). Germline CDR1 SGHRS, CDR2 YFSETQ. The V end was cut by 0 bases, the J end by 2 bases, with 11 bases between. The length of the CDR3 is 15 residues. The CDR3 sequence is CASSLAGAGNTEAFF. The CDR3 DNA reads as TGCGCCAGCAGCTTGGCAGGGGCCGGCAACACTGAAGCTTTCTTT.

The chain has TRBV19 and TRBJ2-1; TRBD2 might be the D (6 bases). The CDR3 length is 14 residues. Germline CDR1 LNHDA, CDR2 SQIVND (reference sequence). Between the trimmed V and J ends, which lost 3 bases and 6 bases, there was a span of 12 bases. CDR3 region: CASSMPGLVNEQFF. CDR3 coding DNA: TGTGCCAGTAGTATGCCGGGACTCGTCAATGAGCAGTTCTTC.

The chain uses TRBV27 and TRBJ1-2; D is perhaps TRBD1 (6 bases). The CDR3 runs to 15 residues. The germline gives CDR1 MNHEY, CDR2 SMNVEV (reference sequence). V lost 6 bases, J lost 2 bases, and 16 bases lay in between. CDR3 sequence: CASRPASGANYGYTF. The CDR3 bases are TGTGCCAGCAGACCCGCTTCAGGGGCAAACTATGGCTACACCTTC.

This clone was recorded only once. The V gene is TRBV13, the J gene TRBJ2-2; 7 nucleotides match TRBD2. The germline gives CDR1 PRHDT, CDR2 FYEKMQ (reference sequence). The V segment lost 5 bases and the J segment 6 bases; nucleotides outside the gene matches: 12. The CDR3 has 16 amino acids. In nucleotides, the CDR3 is TGTGCCAGCAGCCCCTCTAGCGGTTATCGAGCCGGGGAGCTGTTTTTT. It encodes CASSPSSGYRAGELFF. The whole variable domain, filled in from reference TRBV13 and TRBJ2-2, reads AAGVIQSPRHLIKEKRETATLKCYPIPRHDTVYWYQQGPGQDPQFLISFYEKMQSDKGSIPDRFSAQQFSDYHSELNMSSLELGDSALYFCASSPSSGYRAGELFFGEGSRLTVL.

The genes are TRBV15 and TRBJ1-2, with D uncertain. The V end lost 3 bases, the J end lost 8 bases, and 13 bases lay between the germline ends. In germline, CDR1 is LNHNV, CDR2 YYDKDF (reference sequence). The CDR3 consists of 13 residues. CDR3 residues: CATSSLELRGYTF. The CDR3 DNA reads TGTGCCACCAGCAGCCTGGAACTGAGGGGCTACACCTTC.

The chain links TRBV18 to TRBJ1-1; D remains ambiguous. Germline assignment: CDR1 KGHSH and CDR2 LQKENI. The CDR3 consists of 12 residues. Trimming removed 3 bases from V and 5 bases from J, with 7 bases in between. The CDR3 here is CASSPTGTEAFF. CDR3 in DNA: TGTGCCAGCTCACCGACGGGGACTGAAGCTTTCTTT.